Below, 24 T cell receptor beta chains from the same sample are listed, as sequenced in a study of blood T cell repertoires in COVID-19. The repertoire was sequenced with immunoSEQ multiplex PCR; TCRdb's copy has only in-frame clones and lacks some. The table has around 90,000 clones, about 85% seen once. Sequences were obtained from peripheral blood. The receptors here all came from a woman in her 70s with active or convalescent COVID-19.

With regard to this clone: This specimen includes other DNA sequences encoding the same CDR3. The chain carries TRBV12-3 or TRBV12-4 and TRBJ1-2; D is ambiguous. This CDR3 has 12 residues. Trimming left V 5 bases short and J 5 bases short, with 9 bases between. This CDR3 reads CASSLTGYGYTF. The CDR3 DNA reads TGTGCCAGCAGTCTCACCGGTTATGGCTACACCTTC.

The gene calls are TRBV19 and TRBJ1-2; no clear D. Germline V gives CDR1 LNHDA, CDR2 SQIVND (reference sequence). The CDR3 spans 14 residues. Trimming shortened V by 3 bases and J by 2 bases, and 10 bases separated the two germline ends. The CDR3 nucleotides read TGTGCCAGTAGTATCTCGGGGAACAACTATGGCTACACCTTC. Residues: CASSISGNNYGYTF.

This clone came up once. The chain combines TRBV7-2 with TRBJ1-2; tentative D call: TRBD1 (5 bases). The CDR3 sequence is 16 residues long. Germline V CDR1 and CDR2: SGHTA, FQGNSA. Trimming shortened V by 1 base and J by 8 bases, and 20 bases separated the two germline ends. The CDR3, as DNA: TGTGCCAGCAGCTTAGTATCGGAATATGGGGCTGGGGGCTACACCTTC. Protein sequence: CASSLVSEYGAGGYTF.

This chain connects TRBV4-2 to TRBJ2-7; TRBD1 matches at 8 bases. V shed 1 base and J 2 bases; nucleotides not matched to a gene: 7. Germline assignment: CDR1 LGHNA and CDR2 YNFKEQ. The CDR3 contains 16 residues. The CDR3: CASSQATGTGPYEQYF. The CDR3, as DNA: TGTGCCAGCAGCCAAGCGACCGGGACAGGACCCTACGAGCAGTACTTC.

The V call is TRBV3-1 (or the pseudogene TRBV3-2), the J call TRBJ2-1; 11 bases map to TRBD2. The J segment lost 10 bases and the V segment lost 3 bases, leaving 5 bases of the junction unmatched. The germline CDR1 and CDR2 sequences are LGHDT and YNNKEL (reference sequence). This CDR3 is built from 14 residues. The chain's CDR3 is CASSQLAGGPEQFF. The CDR3 DNA sequence: TGTGCCAGCAGCCAGCTAGCGGGGGGACCAGAGCAGTTCTTC.

This chain joins TRBV19 and TRBJ1-6; TRBD1 matches 11 bases. V shed 6 bases and J 6 bases; nucleotides not matched to a gene: 7. This CDR3 has 16 residues. Germline CDR1 reads LNHDA; CDR2 reads SQIVND (reference sequence). Here the CDR3 reads CASSSGQGAGNSPLHF. The DNA of the CDR3 is TGTGCCAGTAGCTCCGGACAGGGGGCCGGTAATTCACCCCTCCACTTT.

The chain employs TRBV4-1 and TRBJ2-3; 13 bases agree with TRBD2. With V trimmed by 2 bases and J by 4 bases, 3 bases remained unmatched. The germline V gene has CDR1 MGHRA and CDR2 YSYEKL. This CDR3 is 16 amino acids long. The CDR3 loop reads CASSQFGLAGADTQYF. The CDR3, as DNA: TGCGCCAGCAGCCAATTTGGACTAGCGGGGGCAGATACGCAGTATTTT.

The J gene is TRBJ1-2, the V gene TRBV4-3, with D possibly being TRBD1 (5 bases). Germline loops: CDR1 LGHNA, CDR2 YSLEER. CDR3 length equals 15 residues. V was pared by 0 bases and J by 8 bases, with 16 bases between. The CDR3 DNA reads TGCGCCAGCAGCCAAGATATCCGTCAGGGTCAAGGCTACACCTTC. Translating gives CASSQDIRQGQGYTF.

The chain employs TRBV5-1 and TRBJ2-7, with TRBD1 matching 10 bases. This CDR3 is 13 amino acids long. Germline values: CDR1 SGHRS, CDR2 YFSETQ. Trimming took 3 bases from V and 6 from J; bases not matched to a gene: 3. CDR3 nucleotide sequence: TGCGCCAGCAGCTGGACAGGGGGGTCCGAGCAGTACTTC. Its protein is CASSWTGGSEQYF.

The CDR3 loop reads CASSVVGGRGNEKLFF. The CDR3 region has the DNA TGCGCCAGCAGCGTGGTAGGGGGACGCGGAAATGAAAAACTGTTTTTT. This chain connects TRBV5-1 to TRBJ1-4; tentative D call: TRBD1 (6 bases). The length of the CDR3 is 16 residues. V dropped 4 bases and J dropped 5 bases, with 18 bases sitting between them. CDR1 is SGHRS, CDR2 YFSETQ, per germline. Looking up the rest from reference TRBV5-1 and TRBJ1-4 gives the full variable domain: KAGVTQTPRYLIKTRGQQVTLSCSPISGHRSVSWYQQTPGQGLQFLFEYFSETQRNKGNFPGRFSGRQFSNSRSEMNVSTLELGDSALYLCASSVVGGRGNEKLFFGSGTQLSVL.

The chain carries TRBV7-9 and TRBJ2-2; D might be TRBD1 (6 bases). Germline V CDR1 and CDR2: SEHNR, FQNEAQ (reference sequence). With 5 bases removed from V and 3 bases from J, the gap between germline ends came to 16 bases. The CDR3 is made up of 16 amino acids. CDR3 nucleotides: TGTGCCAGCAGCAGCAGGGGAAACGGGGACACCGGGGAGCTGTTTTTT. Its protein product is CASSSRGNGDTGELFF. The complete variable domain, with remaining parts taken from reference TRBV7-9 and TRBJ2-2, reads DTGVSQNPRHKITKRGQNVTFRCDPISEHNRLYWYRQTLGQGPEFLTYFQNEAQLEKSRLLSDRFSAERPKGSFSTLEIQRTEQGDSAMYLCASSSRGNGDTGELFFGEGSRLTVL.

CDR3 in amino acids: CASSLTSGGHGLAGGYSIRHTQYF. The CDR3 nucleotides read TGTGCCAGCAGCTTAACCTCCGGGGGCCATGGACTAGCGGGGGGTTACTCCATCCGTCATACGCAGTATTTT. J is TRBJ2-3 and V is TRBV7-3, with TRBD2 identical over 14 bases. Germline CDR1 and CDR2: SGHTA and FQGTGA. The V and J ends lost 0 bases and 7 bases, in that order; junction bases with no gene match: 27. The CDR3 has 24 amino acids. The entire variable domain, with the rest obtained from reference TRBV7-3 and TRBJ2-3, is as follows: GAGVSQTPSNKVTEKGKYVELRCDPISGHTALYWYRQSLGQGPEFLIYFQGTGAADDSGLPNDRFFAVRPEGSVSTLKIQRTERGDSAVYLCASSLTSGGHGLAGGYSIRHTQYFGPGTRLTVL.

This chain joins TRBV5-1 and TRBJ2-7; D not resolved. The CDR3 length is 12 residues. Germline CDR1 reads SGHRS; CDR2 reads YFSETQ. V lost 5 bases and J 3 bases, leaving 9 bases between the germline ends. The CDR3 sequence is CASRSGFYEQYF. The CDR3 region has the DNA TGCGCCAGCAGGTCCGGGTTCTACGAGCAGTACTTC.

J is TRBJ2-5 and V is TRBV5-1, with a possible D match to TRBD1 (6 bases). The germline V gene has CDR1 SGHRS and CDR2 YFSETQ. V lost 1 base and J lost 3, with 10 bases in between. The CDR3 consists of 14 residues. The CDR3 region is CASSLRGWEETQYF. CDR3 DNA: TGCGCCAGCAGCTTGAGGGGGTGGGAAGAGACCCAGTACTTC.

Written as DNA, the CDR3 is TGTGCCAGCTCAGCCACCGGGACAAAAGGTGAAAAACTGTTTTTT. It translates to CASSATGTKGEKLFF. V gene TRBV18 combines with J gene TRBJ1-4; tentative D call: TRBD1 (6 bases). The CDR3 consists of 15 residues. V was clipped by 5 bases and J by 7 bases, with 17 bases between them. CDR1 is KGHSH and CDR2 is LQKENI in the germline V gene.

V and J are TRBV6-5 and TRBJ1-5; 8 bases line up with TRBD1. The germline CDR1 and CDR2 sequences are MNHEY and SVGAGI. The CDR3 loop spans 14 amino acids. After removal of 6 bases from V and 3 bases from J, the junction contained 4 bases not matched to a gene. CDR3 loop: CASSLRGPNQPQHF. CDR3 nucleotides: TGTGCCAGCAGCCTCAGGGGGCCCAATCAGCCCCAGCATTTT.

V and J are TRBV19 and TRBJ1-5; D remains unclear. Germline V gene data show CDR1 as LNHDA and CDR2 as SQIVND (reference sequence). Trimming shortened V by 10 bases and J by 1 base, and 17 bases separated the two germline ends. This CDR3 comprises 15 residues. CDR3 nucleotide sequence: TGTGCCACTAAAGGAGGGATGGAAAGCAATCAGCCCCAGCATTTT. Protein: CATKGGMESNQPQHF. Full variable domain (remainder filled in from reference TRBV19 and TRBJ1-5): DGGITQSPKYLFRKEGQNVTLSCEQNLNHDAMYWYRQDPGQGLRLIYYSQIVNDFQKGDIAEGYSVSREKKESFPLTVTSAQKNPTAFYLCATKGGMESNQPQHFGDGTRLSIL.

The chain links TRBV5-4 to TRBJ2-3; 16 positions agree with TRBD2. The CDR3 is 18 amino acids. Germline V gene sequence: CDR1 SGHNT, CDR2 YYREEE (reference sequence). V gave up 4 bases and J gave up 3 bases; unmatched junction bases: 8. CDR3 sequence: CASSVVGLAGGLTDTQYF. CDR3 bases: TGTGCCAGCAGCGTTGTGGGACTAGCGGGGGGGCTGACAGATACGCAGTATTTT.

The chain uses TRBV6-5 and TRBJ1-5; tentatively, D is TRBD1 (5 bases). V was shortened by 6 bases and J by 0 bases, with 9 bases between the two germline ends. Germline V gene lookup returns CDR1 MNHEY and CDR2 SVGAGI. The CDR3 runs 14 residues. The CDR3 nucleotides read TGTGCCAGCAGGCAGGGATATAGCAATCAGCCCCAGCATTTT. Translated, it gives CASRQGYSNQPQHF.

This chain connects TRBV18 to TRBJ1-2, with unresolved D. In germline, CDR1 is KGHSH, CDR2 LQKENI. Trimming stripped 0 bases from V and 6 bases from J, with 23 bases between. The CDR3 totals 18 residues. The CDR3 bases are TGTGCCAGCTCACCACCGGGTGCGTCCCCTGCGACAAGAGATGGCTACACCTTC. Protein product: CASSPPGASPATRDGYTF.

This rearrangement joins TRBV27 to TRBJ2-2; TRBD2 aligns across 7 bases. From germline, CDR1 is MNHEY and CDR2 SMNVEV (reference sequence). The CDR3 runs to 15 residues. With 5 bases clipped from V and 5 bases from J, the junction kept 8 bases outside the gene matches. In nucleotides, the CDR3 is TGTGCCAGCAGTCCCACCCGGCGGGGGACCGGGGAGCTGTTTTTT. Protein sequence: CASSPTRRGTGELFF.

This sequence joins TRBV18 and TRBJ2-7; 7 bases map to TRBD1. V trimming: 1 base; J trimming: 5 bases; junction bases outside the gene matches: 2. The CDR3 runs 13 residues. Germline CDR1 is KGHSH and CDR2 is LQKENI. CDR3 nucleotides: TGTGCCAGCTCACCACGACAGGGCGACGAGCAGTACTTC. Amino acid sequence: CASSPRQGDEQYF.

The V gene is TRBV27, the J gene TRBJ1-5; D call uncertain. The ends were cut back, 1 base at V and 4 bases at J, with 20 bases in the middle. This CDR3 contains 18 residues. Germline V gene lookup returns CDR1 MNHEY and CDR2 SMNVEV (reference sequence). The CDR3 loop is CASSLYPPGPSRNQPQHF. The CDR3 region has the DNA TGTGCCAGCAGTTTATATCCGCCAGGCCCCTCCAGGAATCAGCCCCAGCATTTT.

This chain joins TRBV7-6 and TRBJ1-5, with unresolved D. Germline lookup yields CDR1 SGHVS and CDR2 FNYEAQ. The CDR3 loop spans 15 amino acids. Trimming left V 5 bases short and J 0 bases short, with 11 bases between. CDR3 nucleotide sequence: TGTGCCAGCAGCCCTGGGAGGGATAGCAATCAGCCCCAGCATTTT. This translates into CASSPGRDSNQPQHF.